This passage covers 19 T cell receptor beta chains from one sample sequenced in a study of T-cell reconstitution after alpha-beta-depleted transplantation in children. Unique molecular identifiers featured in how the TCRbeta library was prepared. TCRdb processed the PCR reads anew with MiXCR; each CDR3 protein has one entry. The sample has 150,000 to 200,000 distinct CDR3 sequences, roughly 7.5% seen once. Sequences were derived from PBMCs from the stem cell graft donor, sampled from the stem cell graft. These receptors all stem from a human donor who donated a stem cell graft to a child with Wiskott-Aldrich syndrome.

In this sample, this clonotype turned up a few times. V is TRBV20-1 and J is TRBJ1-1, with D possibly being TRBD1 (5 bases). Germline V CDR1 and CDR2: DFQATT, SNEGSKA (reference sequence). The CDR3 contains 11 residues. Trimming took off 6 bases at V and 4 bases at J, with 9 bases between the two ends. In DNA form, the CDR3 reads TGCAGTGCATGGGGGACCACTGAAGCTTTCTTT. Its protein product is CSAWGTTEAFF.

A remark on this clonotype: A much larger clone lies a single base off, so this may be a read error. The gene calls are TRBV7-6 and TRBJ2-2, with 8 bases matching TRBD1. The CDR3 contains 15 residues. Germline V lookup: CDR1 SGHVS, CDR2 FNYEAQ. V trimming: 6 bases; J trimming: 4 bases; junction bases outside the gene matches: 7. The CDR3 spells CASRPNRGSTGELFF. The CDR3 DNA reads TGTGCCAGCAGACCTAACAGGGGGAGCACCGGGGAGCTGTTTTTT.

This clonotype was detected ten times or more. V is TRBV12-3 or TRBV12-4 and J is TRBJ2-7; 8 positions agree with TRBD2. The CDR3 sequence is 15 residues long. Trimming removed 5 bases from V and 3 bases from J; junction bases left unmatched: 9. This CDR3 is CASSRTGLGHYEQYF. The CDR3 DNA sequence: TGTGCCAGCAGTCGAACGGGACTAGGGCACTACGAGCAGTACTTC.

This clonotype was counted at least ten times. The chain couples TRBV27 to TRBJ2-3; D is unresolved. The germline V gene encodes CDR1 MNHEY and CDR2 SMNVEV (reference sequence). This CDR3 spans 15 amino acids. Trimming took off 5 bases at V and 1 base at J, with 13 bases between the two ends. For the CDR3, the DNA is TGTGCCAGCAGTCCCGCCGGGCGGCGCACAGATACGCAGTATTTT. It translates to CASSPAGRRTDTQYF.

This clonotype was seen repeatedly, ten times or more. The chain links TRBV4-2 to TRBJ1-5; TRBD1 agrees at 8 bases. Germline assignment: CDR1 LGHNA and CDR2 YNFKEQ. The CDR3 spans 16 residues. V was clipped by 3 bases and J by 4 bases; unmatched bases: 8. The CDR3 nucleotides are TGTGCCAGCAGCCACGGACAGGGTGAGGGTAATCAGCCCCAGCATTTT. Translated: CASSHGQGEGNQPQHF.

At least ten counts were recorded for this clonotype. This chain links TRBV5-1 with TRBJ2-1, with D perhaps TRBD1 (6 bases). CDR3 size: 16 residues. Germline loops: CDR1 SGHRS, CDR2 YFSETQ. Trimming left V 3 bases short and J 8 bases short, with 21 bases between. CDR3 sequence: CASSSSLPTGRYEQFF. The CDR3 DNA reads as TGCGCCAGCAGCTCCTCCCTACCGACAGGCCGGTATGAGCAGTTCTTC.

This sequence joins TRBV5-1 and TRBJ2-7; 8 bases line up with TRBD2. Germline trimming cut 2 bases from V and 7 bases from J; bases unmatched to any gene: 8. This CDR3 spans 14 amino acids. CDR1 and CDR2 (germline): SGHRS, YFSETQ. The CDR3 coding sequence is TGCGCCAGCAGCTTAGCGGGAGAGGTGAATGAGCAGTACTTC. It is translated as CASSLAGEVNEQYF.

There are many counts of this clonotype. This sequence joins TRBV5-6 and TRBJ1-4, with D perhaps TRBD1 (6 bases). CDR1 is SGHDT, CDR2 YYEEEE, per germline. V dropped 4 bases and J dropped 0 bases, with 13 bases sitting between them. The CDR3 has 16 amino acids. The DNA of the CDR3 is TGTGCCAGCAGCCGCGGACAGACCGCAACTAATGAAAAACTGTTTTTT. Residues: CASSRGQTATNEKLFF.

This clonotype has a count of ten or more. CDR3 nucleotide sequence: TGCAGCGTTGCGGGACAGAGTTACGAGCAGTACTTC. Amino acid sequence: CSVAGQSYEQYF. V gene TRBV29-1 combines with J gene TRBJ2-7, with 7 bases that match TRBD1. The CDR3 contains 12 residues. The V gene end was trimmed by 4 bases and the J gene end by 4 bases; junction bases not matched to a gene: 4. Germline V lookup: CDR1 SQVTM, CDR2 ANQGSEA.

The V gene is TRBV12-3 or TRBV12-4, the J gene TRBJ2-5, with 10 bases aligning to TRBD2. V lost 1 base, J lost 5 bases, and 10 bases stayed unmatched. The CDR3 totals 17 residues. CDR3 loop: CASSLESSGRIRETQYF. CDR3 sequence (DNA): TGTGCCAGCAGTTTAGAGTCTAGCGGGAGAATAAGGGAGACCCAGTACTTC.

This clonotype has at least ten counts. This chain uses TRBV5-1 with TRBJ2-3; 13 bases align to TRBD2. The germline CDR1 and CDR2 sequences are SGHRS and YFSETQ. Losses at the gene ends were 2 bases for V and 5 bases for J; bases not matched to a gene: 8. This CDR3 is 17 amino acids long. This chain's CDR3 is CASSFLLAGGRRDTQYF. The DNA for the CDR3 is TGCGCCAGCAGCTTCTTACTAGCGGGAGGGCGGAGAGATACGCAGTATTTT. Drawing the rest from reference TRBV5-1 and TRBJ2-3, the complete variable domain is KAGVTQTPRYLIKTRGQQVTLSCSPISGHRSVSWYQQTPGQGLQFLFEYFSETQRNKGNFPGRFSGRQFSNSRSEMNVSTLELGDSALYLCASSFLLAGGRRDTQYFGPGTRLTVL.

This clonotype was seen a handful of times. The V call is TRBV3-1, the J call TRBJ2-4, with 9 bases lining up with TRBD2. The CDR3 totals 15 residues. Germline V gene sequence: CDR1 LGHDT, CDR2 YNNKEL (reference sequence). V lost 4 bases to trimming and J lost 4 bases; unmatched junction nucleotides: 5. CDR3 sequence (DNA): TGTGCCAGCAGCCTCATAGCGGGAGAGAAAAACATTCAGTACTTC. It translates to CASSLIAGEKNIQYF.

This clonotype was picked up many times. This chain uses TRBV12-3 or TRBV12-4 with TRBJ2-1; 8 nucleotides agree with TRBD2. J gave up 6 bases and V 7 bases, and 11 bases lay outside the gene matches. The CDR3 covers 15 residues. The CDR3 protein is CASISFGGAVNEQFF. For the CDR3, the DNA is TGTGCCAGCATCTCCTTCGGGGGGGCCGTCAATGAGCAGTTCTTC.

This clonotype was picked up a small number of times. The gene calls are TRBV12-3 or TRBV12-4 and TRBJ2-1; a possible D gene is TRBD2 (5 bases). The CDR3 spans 18 residues. Trimming took 3 bases from V and 0 from J, leaving 18 bases between them. The CDR3 region is CASSLPFWPGVSYNEQFF. The CDR3 nucleotides are TGTGCCAGCAGTTTGCCCTTCTGGCCCGGGGTCTCCTACAATGAGCAGTTCTTC.

This clonotype was recorded a few times. The rearrangement links TRBV14 to TRBJ2-3, with 13 bases fitting TRBD2. Per germline, CDR1 SGHDN and CDR2 FVKESK. After removal of 1 base from V and 2 bases from J, the junction contained 6 bases not matched to a gene. The CDR3 extends over 18 amino acids. CDR3 loop: CASSQVPGLAGNTDTQYF. For the CDR3, the DNA is TGTGCCAGCAGCCAAGTCCCGGGACTAGCGGGGAACACAGATACGCAGTATTTT.

Remarks on this clonotype: One base away lies a much larger clone, so this may be a sequencing read error. The V gene is TRBV5-1, the J gene TRBJ2-1; perhaps TRBD2 as D (6 bases). Trimming stripped 1 base from V and 8 bases from J, with 13 bases between. The CDR3 consists of 14 residues. Germline V gene sequence: CDR1 SGHRS, CDR2 YFSETQ. The CDR3 spells CASSLNGTWDEQFF. The CDR3 nucleotides are TGCGCCAGCAGCTTGAATGGGACTTGGGATGAGCAGTTCTTC. The full variable domain, with the rest looked up from reference TRBV5-1 and TRBJ2-1, is KAGVTQTPRYLIKTRGQQVTLSCSPISGHRSVSWYQQTPGQGLQFLFEYFSETQRNKGNFPGRFSGRQFSNSRSEMNVSTLELGDSALYLCASSLNGTWDEQFFGPGTRLTVL.

This clonotype was recorded at least ten times. The chain recombines TRBV12-3 or TRBV12-4 with TRBJ1-3, with 7 bases aligning to TRBD1. The CDR3 extends over 16 amino acids. J lost 2 bases, V lost 7 bases, and 11 bases had no gene match. This CDR3 reads CASKVYKTGPGNTIYF. The CDR3 nucleotides read TGTGCCAGCAAAGTTTACAAGACAGGGCCTGGAAACACCATATATTTT.

This clonotype has just a few counts. The rearrangement joins TRBV7-9 to TRBJ2-3, with D hard to call. The CDR3 consists of 15 residues. CDR1 is SEHNR, CDR2 FQNEAQ, per germline (reference sequence). With 8 bases removed from V and 2 bases from J, the gap between germline ends came to 17 bases. CDR3 DNA sequence: TGTGCCAGCCTAAAGGCGGTTGAAGACACAGATACGCAGTATTTT. The encoded protein is CASLKAVEDTDTQYF. Together with reference TRBV7-9 and TRBJ2-3, the CDR3 gives the full variable domain: DTGVSQNPRHKITKRGQNVTFRCDPISEHNRLYWYRQTLGQGPEFLTYFQNEAQLEKSRLLSDRFSAERPKGSFSTLEIQRTEQGDSAMYLCASLKAVEDTDTQYFGPGTRLTVL.

This clonotype was picked up many times. This chain connects TRBV7-2 to TRBJ1-5; 7 nucleotides match TRBD1. The CDR3 extends over 15 amino acids. Germline V gene sequence: CDR1 SGHTA, CDR2 FQGNSA. V shed 6 bases and J 7 bases; nucleotides not matched to a gene: 12. The CDR3 is CASSTGQVSGQPQHF. For the CDR3, the DNA is TGTGCCAGCAGTACCGGACAGGTCTCGGGACAGCCCCAGCATTTT.